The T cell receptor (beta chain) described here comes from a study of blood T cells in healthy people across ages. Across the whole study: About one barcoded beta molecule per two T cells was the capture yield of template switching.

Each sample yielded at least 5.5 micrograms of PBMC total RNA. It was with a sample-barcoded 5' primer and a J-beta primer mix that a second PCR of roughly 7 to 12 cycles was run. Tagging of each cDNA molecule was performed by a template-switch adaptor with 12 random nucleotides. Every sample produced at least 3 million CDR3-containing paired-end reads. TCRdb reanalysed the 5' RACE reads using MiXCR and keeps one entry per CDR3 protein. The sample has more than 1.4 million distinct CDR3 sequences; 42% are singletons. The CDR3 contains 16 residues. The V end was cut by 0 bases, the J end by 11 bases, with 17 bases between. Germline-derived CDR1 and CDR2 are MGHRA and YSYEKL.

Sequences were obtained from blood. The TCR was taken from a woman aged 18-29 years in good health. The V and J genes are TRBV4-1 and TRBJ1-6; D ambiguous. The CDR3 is CASSQDGETYNPPLHF. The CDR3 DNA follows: TGCGCCAGCAGCCAAGACGGGGAGACCTACAATCCACCCCTCCACTTT.